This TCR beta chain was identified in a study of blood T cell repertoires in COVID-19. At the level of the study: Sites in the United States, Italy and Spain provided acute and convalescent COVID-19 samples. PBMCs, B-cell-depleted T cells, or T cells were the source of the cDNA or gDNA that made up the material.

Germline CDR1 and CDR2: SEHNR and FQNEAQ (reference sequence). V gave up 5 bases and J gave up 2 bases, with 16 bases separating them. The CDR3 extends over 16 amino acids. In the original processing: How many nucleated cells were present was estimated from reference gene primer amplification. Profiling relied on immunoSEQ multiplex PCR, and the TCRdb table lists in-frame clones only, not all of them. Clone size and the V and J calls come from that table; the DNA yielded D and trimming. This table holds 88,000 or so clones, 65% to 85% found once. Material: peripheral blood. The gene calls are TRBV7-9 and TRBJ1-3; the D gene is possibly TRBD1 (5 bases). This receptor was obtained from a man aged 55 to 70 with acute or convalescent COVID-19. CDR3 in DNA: TGTGCCAGCAGCCCAGATTCGGCGGGGCCTGGAAACACCATATATTTT. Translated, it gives CASSPDSAGPGNTIYF.